The 25 T cell receptor beta chains below all came from one sample that was sequenced in a study of control samples from healthy donors and cancer patients. Produced via immunoSEQ multiplex PCR; TCRdb's table is partial and in-frame only. This sample has more than 110,000 clones, with 80% to 95% found just once. Sample: blood. The receptors derive from a man aged 25 to 40 in good health.

The rearrangement links TRBV30 to TRBJ1-1; TRBD1 is a possible D gene (5 bases). Germline-derived CDR1 and CDR2 are GTSNPN and SVGIG (reference sequence). The CDR3 covers 12 residues. V was pared by 0 bases and J by 5 bases, with 7 bases between. The CDR3 nucleotides read TGTGCCTGGAGTGTAAAGGGGACTGAAGCTTTCTTT. It specifies CAWSVKGTEAFF.

The V and J genes are TRBV9 and TRBJ2-7; the D gene is possibly TRBD2 (6 bases). Germline CDR1 SGDLS, CDR2 YYNGEE. The V and J ends lost 4 bases and 6 bases respectively, with 20 bases between them. This CDR3 region has 15 residues. The DNA for the CDR3 is TGTGCCAGCAGCCCTAACAGACTAGTCGTCTTCGAGCAGTACTTC. It specifies CASSPNRLVVFEQYF.

The V gene is TRBV10-3, the J gene TRBJ2-7; D not resolved. Germline V lookup: CDR1 ENHRY, CDR2 SYGVKD. With 2 bases removed from V and 0 bases from J, the gap between germline ends came to 8 bases. This CDR3 region has 14 residues. CDR3 protein: CAISETASSYEQYF. In nucleotides, the CDR3 is TGTGCCATCAGTGAGACAGCGAGCTCCTACGAGCAGTACTTC.

This chain links TRBV5-1 with TRBJ2-5; 8 nucleotides line up with TRBD1. This CDR3 comprises 15 residues. Losses at the gene ends were 0 bases for V and 5 bases for J; bases not matched to a gene: 6. CDR1 SGHRS and CDR2 YFSETQ come from the germline V gene. The CDR3 sequence is CASSLVAGGGETQYF. The CDR3 DNA sequence: TGCGCCAGCAGCTTGGTGGCAGGGGGCGGGGAGACCCAGTACTTC.

The genes are TRBV6-2 or TRBV6-3 and TRBJ2-7; TRBD2 matches at 8 bases. V lost 0 bases to trimming and J lost 3 bases; unmatched junction nucleotides: 1. The CDR3 has 14 amino acids. CDR1 MNHEY and CDR2 SVGEGT come from the germline V gene. The CDR3 nucleotides are TGTGCCAGCAGTTACTCCACTAGCGGCTACGAGCAGTACTTC. Protein sequence: CASSYSTSGYEQYF.

Note on this clone: The sample carries other DNA sequences with the same CDR3. This rearrangement joins TRBV6-1 to TRBJ2-7; TRBD2 is a possible D gene (6 bases). The CDR3 extends over 15 amino acids. Germline V lookup: CDR1 MNHNS, CDR2 SASEGT. V lost 0 bases and J 0 bases, leaving 9 bases between the germline ends. CDR3 bases: TGTGCCAGCAGTGAAGCGGGAGGCTCCTCCTACGAGCAGTACTTC. Its protein is CASSEAGGSSYEQYF.

Concerning this clone itself: Additional DNA sequences in this sample encode the identical CDR3. The chain combines TRBV28 with TRBJ2-7, with D possibly TRBD1 on 6 matching bases. In germline, CDR1 is MDHEN, CDR2 SYDVKM. Between the trimmed V and J ends, which lost 1 base and 9 bases, there was a span of 16 bases. The CDR3 has 14 residues. In nucleotides, the CDR3 is TGTGCCAGCAGTTTATCCAGGGGTCGAGGGGGGCAGTACTTC. Translated, it gives CASSLSRGRGGQYF.

The chain couples TRBV2 to TRBJ2-1; no clear D. The CDR3 runs 14 residues. Looked up from germline, CDR1 is SNHLY and CDR2 is FYNNEI. The V end lost 0 bases, the J end lost 7 bases, and 10 bases lay between the germline ends. The chain's CDR3 is CASSEAKPLNEQFF. DNA of the CDR3: TGTGCCAGCAGTGAAGCCAAGCCCCTTAATGAGCAGTTCTTC.

The rearrangement joins TRBV28 to TRBJ1-2; 8 nucleotides match TRBD1. The CDR3 contains 15 residues. Germline CDR1 is MDHEN and CDR2 is SYDVKM. Trimming took 6 bases from V and 2 from J; bases not matched to a gene: 8. CDR3 sequence reads: CASRPPGQANYGYTF. The CDR3 coding sequence is TGTGCCAGCAGGCCGCCGGGACAGGCGAACTATGGCTACACCTTC.

This clone was counted a single time. This sequence joins TRBV6-5 and TRBJ1-4; D is unresolved. The germline V and J ends were trimmed by 0 bases and 3 bases, with 11 bases remaining between them. The CDR3 has 16 amino acids. The germline V gene encodes CDR1 MNHEY and CDR2 SVGAGI. Written as DNA, the CDR3 is TGTGCCAGCAGTTACTCAGGACCTGCGTCTAATGAAAAACTGTTTTTT. This encodes CASSYSGPASNEKLFF.

This chain links TRBV19 with TRBJ1-2; D is uncertain. V lost 5 bases, J lost 5 bases, and 12 bases lay in between. Germline V CDR1 and CDR2: LNHDA, SQIVND (reference sequence). This CDR3 has 13 amino acids. The CDR3 is CASSPEWLYGYTF. The CDR3 DNA reads as TGTGCCAGTAGTCCCGAGTGGCTTTATGGCTACACCTTC.

Turning to this clone: In the same sample, other DNA sequences code for this CDR3. The rearrangement joins TRBV6-5 to TRBJ2-7; D unresolved. Trimming shortened V by 2 bases and J by 7 bases, and 6 bases separated the two germline ends. The V gene's germline CDR1 is MNHEY and CDR2 SVGAGI. This CDR3 contains 11 residues. The CDR3 region has the DNA TGTGCCAGCAGTTACAGGTCGGAGCAGTACTTC. It is translated as CASSYRSEQYF.

V gene TRBV27 combines with J gene TRBJ1-1, with D possibly TRBD1 on 6 matching bases. Per germline, CDR1 MNHEY and CDR2 SMNVEV (reference sequence). The CDR3 is made up of 14 amino acids. Trimming cost V 3 bases and J 6 bases, with 14 bases left between them. In DNA, the CDR3 is TGTGCCAGCAGTTTTTTGGGGGGCGCCGCTGAAGCTTTCTTT. Its protein product is CASSFLGGAAEAFF.

The chain carries TRBV5-1 and TRBJ2-1; D unclear. V was trimmed by 2 bases and J by 7 bases, leaving 16 bases between them. There are 15 residues in the CDR3. CDR1 is SGHRS and CDR2 is YFSETQ in the germline V gene. CDR3 DNA: TGCGCCAGCAGCTTAATCGTGGGTAGTATGAATGAGCAGTTCTTC. Amino acid sequence: CASSLIVGSMNEQFF. The full variable domain, with the rest looked up from reference TRBV5-1 and TRBJ2-1, is KAGVTQTPRYLIKTRGQQVTLSCSPISGHRSVSWYQQTPGQGLQFLFEYFSETQRNKGNFPGRFSGRQFSNSRSEMNVSTLELGDSALYLCASSLIVGSMNEQFFGPGTRLTVL.

The chain joins TRBV21-1 to TRBJ2-3; the D segment call TRBD2 is taken from the table without a DNA check. TRBV21-1 is annotated as a pseudogene. The CDR3 has 20 amino acids. DNA of the CDR3: TGTGCCAGAAAGGCCATAGGGCTAGCGGGAGGGGCCCGTGGCACAGATACGCAGTATTTT. Translating it yields CARKAIGLAGGARGTDTQYF.

In the case of this clone: The same CDR3 can be traced to other DNA sequences in this sample. The chain links TRBV2 to TRBJ1-2; TRBD1 agrees at 7 bases. The CDR3 has 13 amino acids. V shed 6 bases, J shed 4 bases, and the junction held 5 bases outside the gene matches. The germline CDR1 and CDR2 sequences are SNHLY and FYNNEI. The CDR3 here is CASSEDRSYGYTF. CDR3 in DNA: TGTGCCAGCAGCGAGGACAGGAGCTATGGCTACACCTTC.

The J gene is TRBJ2-2, the V gene TRBV7-2, with D possibly TRBD2 on 5 matching bases. The CDR3 runs 15 residues. Germline CDR1 reads SGHTA; CDR2 reads FQGNSA. Between the trimmed V and J ends, which lost 1 base and 7 bases, there was a span of 13 bases. The CDR3 spells CASSLGVMGVGELFF. The CDR3 DNA reads TGTGCCAGCAGCTTAGGGGTTATGGGAGTCGGGGAGCTGTTTTTT. The full variable domain, in which reference TRBV7-2 and TRBJ2-2 provide the parts outside the CDR3, is GAGVSQSPSNKVTEKGKDVELRCDPISGHTALYWYRQSLGQGLEFLIYFQGNSAPDKSGLPSDRFSAERTGGSVSTLTIQRTQQEDSAVYLCASSLGVMGVGELFFGEGSRLTVL.

The genes are TRBV27 and TRBJ2-5; D possibly corresponds to TRBD1 (5 bases). The CDR3 runs to 13 residues. V lost 3 bases and J lost 5, with 10 bases in between. Germline CDR1 reads MNHEY; CDR2 reads SMNVEV (reference sequence). For the CDR3, the DNA is TGTGCCAGCAGTTTTACAGGTGGGGAGACCCAGTACTTC. It is translated as CASSFTGGETQYF.

This chain connects TRBV4-3 to TRBJ1-4, with 8 nucleotides matching TRBD1. CDR3 size: 16 residues. V trimming: 4 bases; J trimming: 8 bases; junction bases outside the gene matches: 12. The germline V gene encodes CDR1 LGHNA and CDR2 YSLEER. In DNA, the CDR3 is TGCGCCAGCAGCCCGAGCACCGGGACAGGAGGCGAAAAACTGTTTTTT. This encodes CASSPSTGTGGEKLFF.

This clone was seen a handful of times. This chain connects TRBV30 to TRBJ1-1, with TRBD1 matching 9 bases. CDR1 is GTSNPN and CDR2 is SVGIG in the germline V gene (reference sequence). V shed 1 base and J 5 bases; nucleotides not matched to a gene: 5. The CDR3 covers 14 residues. The CDR3 loop reads CAWSATGGKTEAFF. Here the CDR3 DNA reads TGTGCCTGGAGTGCAACAGGGGGCAAAACTGAAGCTTTCTTT. Variable domain in full (rest from reference TRBV30 and TRBJ1-1): SQTIHQWPATLVQPVGSPLSLECTVEGTSNPNLYWYRQAAGRGLQLLFYSVGIGQISSEVPQNLSASRPQDRQFILSSKKLLLSDSGFYLCAWSATGGKTEAFFGQGTRLTVV.

The rearrangement uses TRBV2 and TRBJ2-5, with 7 bases aligning to TRBD2. Germline CDR1 and CDR2: SNHLY and FYNNEI. With 6 bases clipped from V and 1 base from J, the junction kept 2 bases outside the gene matches. The CDR3 spans 13 residues. The CDR3 loop reads CASRASGQETQYF. The CDR3 nucleotides read TGTGCCAGCAGAGCTAGCGGCCAAGAGACCCAGTACTTC.

The V and J genes are TRBV5-1 and TRBJ2-1; 7 bases match TRBD1. The CDR3 consists of 14 residues. The germline V gene encodes CDR1 SGHRS and CDR2 YFSETQ. Germline trimming cut 7 bases from V and 1 base from J; bases unmatched to any gene: 5. The CDR3 bases are TGCGCCAGCTCACAGGGGTTGTCCTACAATGAGCAGTTCTTC. This gives the protein CASSQGLSYNEQFF.

The J gene is TRBJ1-2, the V gene TRBV7-8; no clear D gene. V lost 5 bases and J 2 bases, leaving 12 bases between the germline ends. This CDR3 spans 14 amino acids. CDR1 and CDR2 from the germline V gene are SGHVS and FQNEAQ. CDR3 coding DNA: TGTGCCAGCAGCCCCCTCGACATCAACTATGGCTACACCTTC. The encoded protein is CASSPLDINYGYTF.

This clone appeared a single time. J is TRBJ2-3 and V is TRBV27, with D uncertain. CDR1 and CDR2 (germline): MNHEY, SMNVEV (reference sequence). This CDR3 region has 16 residues. Trimming took off 5 bases at V and 1 base at J, with 16 bases between the two ends. The CDR3: CASSPRLNLGTDTQYF. As DNA, the CDR3 is TGTGCCAGCAGTCCCCGACTTAACCTAGGCACAGATACGCAGTATTTT.

This chain uses TRBV3-1 (or the pseudogene TRBV3-2) with TRBJ2-7, with 7 bases fitting TRBD1. CDR3 length: 15 amino acids. Losses at the gene ends were 1 base for V and 4 bases for J; bases not matched to a gene: 7. Germline CDR1 is LGHDT and CDR2 is YNNKEL (reference sequence). The CDR3 region is CASSQAGQSVYEQYF. The CDR3 coding sequence is TGTGCCAGCAGCCAAGCGGGACAGTCGGTGTACGAGCAGTACTTC.